The clone carrying this T cell receptor (beta chain) came up a few times. The antigen remains unidentified. The source of the sample is a study of vaccination and CD4 T cells after COVID-19. Treatment given: roughly 11-day PBMC culture with coronavirus spike peptide pools or control peptides (ViraFEST assay). It was before the COVID-19 pandemic (2011-2018) that the unexposed donor's CD4+ T cells were collected. Available cell numbers determined whether unexposed-donor CD4+ T cells were probed with SARS-CoV-2 S/N and four cold-coronavirus spikes. Cultured CD4+ T cell DNA was sequenced using the Oncomine TCR Beta short-read assay. TCRdb re-derived calls from the PCR reads in MiXCR, one entry per CDR3 protein. The repertoire holds some 1,400 distinct CDR3 sequences, 9% to 15% seen once, with over 8.5% in the top ten. CDR3 size: 14 residues. Germline V gene data show CDR1 as DFQATT and CDR2 as SNEGSKA (reference sequence).

This sequence originates from a human donor in good health. The sequenced sample was CD4+ T cells from blood, cultured in vitro. The rearrangement uses TRBV20-1 and TRBJ2-1, with TRBD2 identical over 9 bases. CDR3 DNA sequence: TGCAGCGCCCCCGGGCGGGAGGGCCGATATGAGCAGTTCTTC. It specifies CSAPGREGRYEQFF.